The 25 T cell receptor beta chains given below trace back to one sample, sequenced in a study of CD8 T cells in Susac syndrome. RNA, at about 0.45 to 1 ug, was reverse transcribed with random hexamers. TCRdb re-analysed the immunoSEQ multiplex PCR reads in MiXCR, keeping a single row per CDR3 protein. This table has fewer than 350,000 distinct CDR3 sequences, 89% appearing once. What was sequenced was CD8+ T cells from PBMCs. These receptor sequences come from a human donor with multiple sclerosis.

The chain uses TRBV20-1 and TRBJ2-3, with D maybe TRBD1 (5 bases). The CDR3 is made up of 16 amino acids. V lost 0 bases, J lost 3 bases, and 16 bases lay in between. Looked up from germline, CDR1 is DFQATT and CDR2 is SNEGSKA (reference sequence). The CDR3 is CSARDYSGLRTDTQYF. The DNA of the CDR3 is TGCAGTGCTAGAGATTACTCAGGGTTGAGGACAGATACGCAGTATTTT.

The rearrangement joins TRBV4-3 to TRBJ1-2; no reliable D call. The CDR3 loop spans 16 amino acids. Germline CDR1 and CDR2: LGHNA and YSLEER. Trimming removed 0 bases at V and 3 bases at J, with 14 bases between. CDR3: CASSQDSGGYDYGYTF. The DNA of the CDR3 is TGCGCCAGCAGCCAAGATTCGGGCGGGTACGACTATGGCTACACCTTC.

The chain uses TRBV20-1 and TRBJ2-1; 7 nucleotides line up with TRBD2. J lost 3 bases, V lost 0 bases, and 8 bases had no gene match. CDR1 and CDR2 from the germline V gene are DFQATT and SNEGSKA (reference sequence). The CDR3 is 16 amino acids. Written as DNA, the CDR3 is TGCAGTGCTAGAGATCTAACGGCGGGGGACTACAATGAGCAGTTCTTC. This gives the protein CSARDLTAGDYNEQFF.

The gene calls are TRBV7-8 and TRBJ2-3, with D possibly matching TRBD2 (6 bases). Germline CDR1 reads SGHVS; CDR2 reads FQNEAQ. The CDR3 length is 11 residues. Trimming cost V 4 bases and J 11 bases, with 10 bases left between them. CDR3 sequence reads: CASSSGTVQYF. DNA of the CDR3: TGTGCCAGCAGCTCAGGGACTGTGCAGTATTTT.

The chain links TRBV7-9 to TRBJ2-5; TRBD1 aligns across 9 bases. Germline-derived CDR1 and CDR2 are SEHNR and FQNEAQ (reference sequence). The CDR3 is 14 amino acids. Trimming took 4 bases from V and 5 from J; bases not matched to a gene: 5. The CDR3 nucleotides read TGTGCCAGCAGCTCGGACAGGGGAACCGAGACCCAGTACTTC. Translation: CASSSDRGTETQYF. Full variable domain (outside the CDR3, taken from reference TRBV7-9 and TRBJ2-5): DTGVSQNPRHKITKRGQNVTFRCDPISEHNRLYWYRQTLGQGPEFLTYFQNEAQLEKSRLLSDRFSAERPKGSFSTLEIQRTEQGDSAMYLCASSSDRGTETQYFGPGTRLLVL.

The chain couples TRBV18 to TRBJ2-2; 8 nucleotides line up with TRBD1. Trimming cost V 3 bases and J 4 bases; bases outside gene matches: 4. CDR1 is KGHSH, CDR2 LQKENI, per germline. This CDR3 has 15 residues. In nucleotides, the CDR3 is TGTGCCAGCTCACCGTCCAGGGGGCCCACCGGGGAGCTGTTTTTT. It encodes CASSPSRGPTGELFF.

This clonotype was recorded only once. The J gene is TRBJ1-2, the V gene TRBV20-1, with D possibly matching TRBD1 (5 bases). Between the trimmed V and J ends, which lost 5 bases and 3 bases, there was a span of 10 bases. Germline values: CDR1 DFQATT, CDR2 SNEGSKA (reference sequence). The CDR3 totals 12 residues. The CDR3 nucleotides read TGCAGTGCTCCGCAGGGCGACTATGGCTACACCTTC. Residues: CSAPQGDYGYTF.

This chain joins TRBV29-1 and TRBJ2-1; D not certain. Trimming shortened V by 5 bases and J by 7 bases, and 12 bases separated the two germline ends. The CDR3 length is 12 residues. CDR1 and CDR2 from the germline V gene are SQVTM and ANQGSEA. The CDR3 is CSVPWYGNEQFF. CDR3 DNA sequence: TGCAGCGTTCCCTGGTATGGGAATGAGCAGTTCTTC.

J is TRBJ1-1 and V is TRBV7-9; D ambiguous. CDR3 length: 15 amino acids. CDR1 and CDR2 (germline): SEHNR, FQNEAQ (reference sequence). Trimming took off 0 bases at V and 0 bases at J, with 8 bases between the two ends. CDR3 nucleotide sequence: TGTGCCAGCAGCTTAGCGGGGAGCATGAACACTGAAGCTTTCTTT. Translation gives CASSLAGSMNTEAFF.

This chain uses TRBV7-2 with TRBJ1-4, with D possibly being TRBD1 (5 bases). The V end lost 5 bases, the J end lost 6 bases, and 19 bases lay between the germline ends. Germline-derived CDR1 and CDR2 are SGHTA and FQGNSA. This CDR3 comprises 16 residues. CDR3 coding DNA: TGTGCCAGCAGCGTACCGACAGAAGGGTTTGATGAAAAACTGTTTTTT. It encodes CASSVPTEGFDEKLFF.

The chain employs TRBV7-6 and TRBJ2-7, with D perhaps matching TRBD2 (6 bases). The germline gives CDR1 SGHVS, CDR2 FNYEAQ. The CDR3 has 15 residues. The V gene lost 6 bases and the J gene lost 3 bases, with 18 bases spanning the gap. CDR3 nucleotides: TGTGCCAGCAGTCAGGAGGGCGGGGTGCTCTACGAGCAGTACTTC. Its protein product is CASSQEGGVLYEQYF.

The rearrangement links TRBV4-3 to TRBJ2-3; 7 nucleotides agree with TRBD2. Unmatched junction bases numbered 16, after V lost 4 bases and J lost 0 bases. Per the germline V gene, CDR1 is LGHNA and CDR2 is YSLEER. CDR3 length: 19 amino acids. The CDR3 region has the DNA TGCGCCAGCAGCCCTGCTGGGGTTGGCGGGAGTTGGAGCACAGATACGCAGTATTTT. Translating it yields CASSPAGVGGSWSTDTQYF.

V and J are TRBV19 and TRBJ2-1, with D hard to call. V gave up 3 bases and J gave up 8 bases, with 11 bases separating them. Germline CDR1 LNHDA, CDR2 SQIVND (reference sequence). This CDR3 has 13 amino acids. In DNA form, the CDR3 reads TGTGCCAGTAGTATGGTCCCCGGTTATGAGCAGTTCTTC. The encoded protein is CASSMVPGYEQFF.

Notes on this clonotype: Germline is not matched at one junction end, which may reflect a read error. The CDR3 reads CASSRLTTNEQFF. CDR3 bases: TGTGCTAGCAGCCGCCTAACAACCAATGAGCAGTTCTTC. This chain links TRBV7-6 with TRBJ2-1; D is uncertain. CDR3 size: 13 residues. The germline gives CDR1 SGHVS, CDR2 FNYEAQ.

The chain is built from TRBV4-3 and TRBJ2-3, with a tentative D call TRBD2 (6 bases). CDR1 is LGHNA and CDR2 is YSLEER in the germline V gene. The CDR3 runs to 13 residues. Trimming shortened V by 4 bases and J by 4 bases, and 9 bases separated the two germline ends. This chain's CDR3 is CASSPTGADTQYF. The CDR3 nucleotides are TGCGCCAGCAGCCCCACGGGGGCAGATACGCAGTATTTT.

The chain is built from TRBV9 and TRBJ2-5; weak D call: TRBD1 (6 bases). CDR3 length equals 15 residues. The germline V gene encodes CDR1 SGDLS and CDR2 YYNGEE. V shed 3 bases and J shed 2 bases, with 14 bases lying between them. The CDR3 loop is CASSASPRGQETQYF. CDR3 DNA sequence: TGTGCCAGCAGCGCATCTCCGAGGGGGCAAGAGACCCAGTACTTC.

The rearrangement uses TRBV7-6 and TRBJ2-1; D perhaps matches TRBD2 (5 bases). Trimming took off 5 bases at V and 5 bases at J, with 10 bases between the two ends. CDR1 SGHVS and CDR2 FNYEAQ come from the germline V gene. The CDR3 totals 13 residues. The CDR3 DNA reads TGTGCCAGCAGCCCCGGACTGAACAATGAGCAGTTCTTC. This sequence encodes CASSPGLNNEQFF.

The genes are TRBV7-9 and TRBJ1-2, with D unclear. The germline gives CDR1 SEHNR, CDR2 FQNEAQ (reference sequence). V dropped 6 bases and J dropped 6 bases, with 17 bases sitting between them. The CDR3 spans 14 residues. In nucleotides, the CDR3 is TGTGCCAGCAGTCAAACACCGGAGGGCAATGGCTACACCTTC. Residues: CASSQTPEGNGYTF.

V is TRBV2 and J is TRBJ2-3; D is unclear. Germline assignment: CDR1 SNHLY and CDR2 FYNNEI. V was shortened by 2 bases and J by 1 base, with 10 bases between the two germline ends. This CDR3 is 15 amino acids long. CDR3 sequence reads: CASSEFSRGTDTQYF. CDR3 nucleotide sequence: TGTGCCAGCAGTGAATTCTCTAGGGGCACAGATACGCAGTATTTT.

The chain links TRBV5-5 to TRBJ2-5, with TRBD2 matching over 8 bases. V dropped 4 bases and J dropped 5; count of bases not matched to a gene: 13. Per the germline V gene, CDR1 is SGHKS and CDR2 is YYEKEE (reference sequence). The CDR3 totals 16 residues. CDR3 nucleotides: TGTGCCAGCAGCGCGGGGGGCACAAGGGTTTACGAGACCCAGTACTTC. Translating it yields CASSAGGTRVYETQYF.

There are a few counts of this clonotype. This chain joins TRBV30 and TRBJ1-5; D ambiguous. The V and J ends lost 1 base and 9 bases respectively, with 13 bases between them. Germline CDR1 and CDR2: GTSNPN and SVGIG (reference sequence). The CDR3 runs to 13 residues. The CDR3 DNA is TGTGCCTGGAGTGACGGGCAATCTCGGCCCCAGCATTTT. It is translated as CAWSDGQSRPQHF.

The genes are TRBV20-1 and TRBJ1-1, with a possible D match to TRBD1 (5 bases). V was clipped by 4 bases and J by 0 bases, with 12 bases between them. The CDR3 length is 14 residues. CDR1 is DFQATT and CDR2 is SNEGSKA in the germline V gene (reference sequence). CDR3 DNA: TGCAGTGCTAAATCGGGGGATCTGAACACTGAAGCTTTCTTT. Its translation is CSAKSGDLNTEAFF.

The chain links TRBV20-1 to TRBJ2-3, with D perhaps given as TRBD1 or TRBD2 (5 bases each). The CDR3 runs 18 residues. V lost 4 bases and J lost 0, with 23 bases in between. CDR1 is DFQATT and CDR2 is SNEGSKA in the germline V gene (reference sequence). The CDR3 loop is CSATGRDDQHTSTDTQYF. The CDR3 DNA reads TGCAGTGCTACCGGCCGGGACGATCAACATACTAGCACAGATACGCAGTATTTT.

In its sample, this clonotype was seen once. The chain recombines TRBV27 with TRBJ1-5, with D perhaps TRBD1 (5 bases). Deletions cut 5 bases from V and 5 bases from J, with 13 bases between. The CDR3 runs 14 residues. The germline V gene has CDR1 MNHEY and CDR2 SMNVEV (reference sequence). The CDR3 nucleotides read TGTGCCAGCAGTGTGGGGCAGGGATATCAGCCCCAGCATTTT. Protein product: CASSVGQGYQPQHF.

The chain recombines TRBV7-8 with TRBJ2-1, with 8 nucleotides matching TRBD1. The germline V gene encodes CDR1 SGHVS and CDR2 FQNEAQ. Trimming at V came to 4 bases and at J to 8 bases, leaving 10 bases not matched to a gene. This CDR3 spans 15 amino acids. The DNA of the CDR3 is TGTGCCAGCAGCTCCAGGACAGGGCAAGGCGATGAGCAGTTCTTC. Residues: CASSSRTGQGDEQFF.